The 8 T cell receptor beta chains below all came from one sample that was sequenced in a study of T cell responses to AZD1222 COVID-19 vaccine. TCRdb's table, derived via immunoSEQ multiplex PCR, lists solely in-frame clones and lacks some. The data contain 95,000 to 150,000 clones, around 91% of them singletons. This material consisted of peripheral blood, taken on day 0 of AZD1222 vaccination. These receptors originate from an adult in good health.

The genes are TRBV9 and TRBJ1-2; tentative D call: TRBD1 (6 bases). V dropped 4 bases and J dropped 8 bases, with 27 bases sitting between them. Germline V gene sequence: CDR1 SGDLS, CDR2 YYNGEE. The CDR3 totals 17 residues. DNA for the CDR3: TGTGCCAGCAGCCCGGATCCTTACTCGGGACAATTTTACGGCTACACCTTC. Translated: CASSPDPYSGQFYGYTF.

The chain combines TRBV6-5 with TRBJ1-2; no clear D. This CDR3 is 14 amino acids long. Trimming cost V 0 bases and J 6 bases, with 11 bases left between them. From germline, CDR1 is MNHEY and CDR2 SVGAGI. The CDR3 nucleotides read TGTGCCAGCAGTTACTCGAGGACCGACCATGGCTACACCTTC. This translates into CASSYSRTDHGYTF.

This chain uses TRBV19 with TRBJ2-7; the D call may be TRBD1 or TRBD2 (5 bases each). Looked up from germline, CDR1 is LNHDA and CDR2 is SQIVND (reference sequence). Trimming pared 3 bases from V and 6 bases from J, leaving 12 bases between. CDR3 size: 13 residues. DNA for the CDR3: TGTGCCAGTAGTATGGTCGCCGGGGCCGAGCAGTACGTC. Residues: CASSMVAGAEQYV.

This chain links TRBV2 with TRBJ2-3; 7 bases map to TRBD2. This CDR3 has 14 residues. The germline gives CDR1 SNHLY, CDR2 FYNNEI. The V segment lost 6 bases and the J segment 0 bases; nucleotides outside the gene matches: 3. CDR3 sequence (DNA): TGTGCCAGCAGGCAACTAGCGAGCACAGATACGCAGTATTTT. It yields the protein CASRQLASTDTQYF.

The CDR3 bases are TGTGCCAGCAGCCAAACTCCGACAGGGGGCAATCAGCCCCAGCATTTT. Residues: CASSQTPTGGNQPQHF. The chain uses TRBV4-2 and TRBJ1-5; 8 nucleotides agree with TRBD1. V lost 2 bases to trimming and J lost 2 bases; unmatched junction nucleotides: 5. The germline V gene encodes CDR1 LGHNA and CDR2 YNFKEQ. CDR3 length: 16 residues.

In its sample, this clone was seen once. V is TRBV11-2 and J is TRBJ1-6, with 10 nucleotides matching TRBD1. V was clipped by 5 bases and J by 8 bases; unmatched bases: 9. The CDR3 is made up of 16 amino acids. Looked up from germline, CDR1 is SGHAT and CDR2 is FQNNGV. The CDR3: CASSNWDRGRYSPLHF. The CDR3 nucleotides are TGTGCCAGCAGCAACTGGGACAGGGGCAGATATTCACCCCTCCACTTT.

The chain links TRBV30 to TRBJ2-2, with a possible D match to TRBD1 (5 bases). Germline-derived CDR1 and CDR2 are GTSNPN and SVGIG (reference sequence). V was shortened by 5 bases and J by 4 bases, with 17 bases between the two germline ends. The CDR3 sequence is 15 residues long. In DNA, the CDR3 is TGTGCCTGGTCGACAGCCCGGTTGGCCACCGGGGAGCTGTTTTTT. Encoded protein: CAWSTARLATGELFF. The entire variable domain, with the rest obtained from reference TRBV30 and TRBJ2-2, is as follows: SQTIHQWPATLVQPVGSPLSLECTVEGTSNPNLYWYRQAAGRGLQLLFYSVGIGQISSEVPQNLSASRPQDRQFILSSKKLLLSDSGFYLCAWSTARLATGELFFGEGSRLTVL.

V is TRBV18 and J is TRBJ2-7; TRBD1 matches at 8 bases. Losses at the gene ends were 2 bases for V and 2 bases for J; bases not matched to a gene: 2. The CDR3 consists of 14 residues. Germline loops: CDR1 KGHSH, CDR2 LQKENI. This CDR3 is CASSPTGGAYEQYF. Here the CDR3 DNA reads TGTGCCAGCTCACCAACAGGGGGTGCCTACGAGCAGTACTTC.